This passage covers 10 T cell receptor beta chains from one sample sequenced in a study of CD8 T cells in Susac syndrome. RNA amounts of about 0.5 to 1 ug underwent reverse transcription with random hexamers. TCRdb re-analysed the immunoSEQ multiplex PCR reads in MiXCR, keeping a single row per CDR3 protein. The data hold roughly 120,000 distinct CDR3 sequences, with 85% to 95% observed a single time. Sequenced material: CD8+ T cells from PBMCs. These receptors were collected from a human donor with multiple sclerosis.

This chain joins TRBV23-1 and TRBJ2-1; 13 nucleotides line up with TRBD2. TRBV23-1 is noted as an ORF with a role that remains uncertain. This CDR3 comprises 18 residues. With V trimmed by 4 bases and J by 1 base, 7 bases remained unmatched. CDR3 amino acids: CASSPGLAGPGSYNEQFF. The DNA of the CDR3 is TGCGCCAGCAGTCCGGGACTAGCGGGACCTGGGTCCTACAATGAGCAGTTCTTC.

V gene TRBV2 combines with J gene TRBJ2-3; 9 bases match TRBD2. The CDR3 has 16 residues. Germline CDR1 SNHLY, CDR2 FYNNEI. The junction had 12 bases not matched to a gene; V was cut back by 8 bases and J by 3 bases. The CDR3 DNA is TGTGCCAGCGACCCTATCCTAGCGGGACCTACAGATACGCAGTATTTT. Protein product: CASDPILAGPTDTQYF. The variable domain in full, with the rest retrieved from reference TRBV2 and TRBJ2-3, is EPEVTQTPSHQVTQMGQEVILRCVPISNHLYFYWYRQILGQKVEFLVSFYNNEISEKSEIFDDQFSVERPDGSNFTLKIRSTKLEDSAMYFCASDPILAGPTDTQYFGPGTRLTVL.

Comment on this clonotype: The germline gene is not matched at one end of the junction; a read error may be the cause. CDR3: CSARVRGPTYNEQFF. In nucleotides, the CDR3 is TGCAGTGCAAGAGTCCGGGGTCCCACCTACAATGAGCAGTTCTTC. The genes are TRBV20-1 and TRBJ2-1; perhaps TRBD2 as D (5 bases). CDR3 length: 15 residues. Per the germline V gene, CDR1 is DFQATT and CDR2 is SNEGSKA (reference sequence).

The CDR3 DNA follows: TGTGCTAGTGGTTCCCCGCACGGGTGCGAGCAGTACGTC. Translated: CASGSPHGCEQYV. V and J are TRBV12-5 and TRBJ2-7, with D hard to call. The V end lost 4 bases, the J end lost 6 bases, and 13 bases lay between the germline ends. Germline-derived CDR1 and CDR2 are LGHNT and FRNRAP. The CDR3 loop spans 13 amino acids.

The chain recombines TRBV2 with TRBJ2-7, with 8 nucleotides matching TRBD2. This CDR3 is 15 amino acids long. V trimming: 2 bases; J trimming: 5 bases; junction bases outside the gene matches: 8. CDR1 and CDR2 from the germline V gene are SNHLY and FYNNEI. The CDR3 spells CASSEQVGGANEQYF. DNA for the CDR3: TGTGCCAGCAGTGAACAGGTCGGGGGGGCCAACGAGCAGTACTTC.

The chain recombines TRBV27 with TRBJ2-5, with 7 bases matching TRBD2. J gave up 0 bases and V 3 bases, and 4 bases lay outside the gene matches. This CDR3 spans 15 amino acids. Germline lookup yields CDR1 MNHEY and CDR2 SMNVEV (reference sequence). The CDR3 bases are TGTGCCAGCAGTTTCCTCGCGGGGGACCAAGAGACCCAGTACTTC. Translation: CASSFLAGDQETQYF.

This sequence joins TRBV27 and TRBJ2-3; 8 positions agree with TRBD2. From germline, CDR1 is MNHEY and CDR2 SMNVEV (reference sequence). CDR3 length equals 16 residues. Trimming removed 5 bases from V and 3 bases from J; junction bases left unmatched: 10. CDR3: CASSLRWSGGTDTQYF. As DNA, the CDR3 is TGTGCCAGCAGTCTCCGTTGGAGCGGGGGAACAGATACGCAGTATTTT.

V usage is TRBV9 and J usage is TRBJ2-3; 10 bases map to TRBD2. Germline V CDR1 and CDR2: SGDLS, YYNGEE. The J segment lost 9 bases and the V segment lost 3 bases, leaving 7 bases of the junction unmatched. The CDR3 length is 14 residues. CDR3 sequence reads: CASSASGSLDTQYF. The CDR3 DNA reads as TGTGCCAGCAGCGCTAGCGGGAGTCTTGACACGCAGTATTTT.

The V gene is TRBV2, the J gene TRBJ1-4; D call uncertain. The germline CDR1 and CDR2 sequences are SNHLY and FYNNEI. V dropped 9 bases and J dropped 10 bases, with 21 bases sitting between them. The CDR3 has 14 residues. This CDR3 reads CASNAPYGMGKLFF. The CDR3 DNA reads TGTGCCAGTAATGCCCCGTACGGAATGGGAAAACTGTTTTTT.

V usage is TRBV6-2 or TRBV6-3 and J usage is TRBJ2-1; no firm D call. The V end was cut by 6 bases, the J end by 2 bases, with 11 bases between. From germline, CDR1 is MNHEY and CDR2 SVGEGT. This CDR3 spans 14 amino acids. Written as DNA, the CDR3 is TGTGCCAGCAGAGACCGTGGGGCCTACAATGAGCAGTTCTTC. Translating gives CASRDRGAYNEQFF.